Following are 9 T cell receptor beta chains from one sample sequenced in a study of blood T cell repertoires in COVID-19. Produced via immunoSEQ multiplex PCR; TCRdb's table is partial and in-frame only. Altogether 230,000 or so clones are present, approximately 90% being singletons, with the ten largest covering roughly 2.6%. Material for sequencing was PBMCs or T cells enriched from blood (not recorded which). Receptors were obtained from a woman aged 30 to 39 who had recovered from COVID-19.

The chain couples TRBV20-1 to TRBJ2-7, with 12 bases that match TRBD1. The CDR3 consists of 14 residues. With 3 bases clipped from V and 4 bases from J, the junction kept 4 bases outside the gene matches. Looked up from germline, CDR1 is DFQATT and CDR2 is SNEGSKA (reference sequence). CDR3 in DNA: TGCAGTGCTAGTCCGGGACAGGGGGCTTACGAGCAGTACTTC. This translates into CSASPGQGAYEQYF.

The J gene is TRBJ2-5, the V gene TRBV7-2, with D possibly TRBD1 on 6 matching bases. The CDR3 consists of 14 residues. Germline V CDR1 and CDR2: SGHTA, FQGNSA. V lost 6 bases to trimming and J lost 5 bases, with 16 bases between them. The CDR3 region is CASSTTGNYETQYF. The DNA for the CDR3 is TGTGCCAGCAGTACAACAGGGAATTACGAGACCCAGTACTTC.

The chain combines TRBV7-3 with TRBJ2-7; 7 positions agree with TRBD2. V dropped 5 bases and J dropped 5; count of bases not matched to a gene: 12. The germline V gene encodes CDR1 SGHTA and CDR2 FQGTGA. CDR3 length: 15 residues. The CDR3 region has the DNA TGTGCCAGCAGCCCCGGGGAGGGAGGAACCAACGAGCAGTACTTC. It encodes CASSPGEGGTNEQYF.

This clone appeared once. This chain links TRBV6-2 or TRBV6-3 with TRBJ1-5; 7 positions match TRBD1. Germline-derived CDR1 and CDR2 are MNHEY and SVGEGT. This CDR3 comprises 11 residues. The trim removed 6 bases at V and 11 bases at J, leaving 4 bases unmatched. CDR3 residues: CASSRGTAQHF. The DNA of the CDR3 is TGTGCCAGCAGCCGAGGGACAGCCCAGCATTTT.

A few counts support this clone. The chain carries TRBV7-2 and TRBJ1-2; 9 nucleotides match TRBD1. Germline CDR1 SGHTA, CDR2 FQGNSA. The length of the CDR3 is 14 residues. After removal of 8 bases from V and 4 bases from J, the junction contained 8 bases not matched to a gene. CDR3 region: CASVTGGGVYGYTF. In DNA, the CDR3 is TGTGCCAGCGTGACAGGGGGAGGCGTCTATGGCTACACCTTC.

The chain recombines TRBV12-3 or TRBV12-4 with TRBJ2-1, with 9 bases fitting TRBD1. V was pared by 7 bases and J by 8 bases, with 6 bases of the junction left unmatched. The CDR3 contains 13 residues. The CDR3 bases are TGTGCCAGCAAGCCGGACAGGGGCTATGAGCAGTTCTTC. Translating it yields CASKPDRGYEQFF.

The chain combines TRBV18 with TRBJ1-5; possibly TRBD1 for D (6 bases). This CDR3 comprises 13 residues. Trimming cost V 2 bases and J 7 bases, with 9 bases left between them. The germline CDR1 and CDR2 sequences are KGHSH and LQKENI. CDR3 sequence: CASSPGGAQPQHF. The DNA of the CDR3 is TGTGCCAGCTCACCAGGGGGCGCGCAGCCCCAGCATTTT.

The CDR3 loop reads CASSSPVGDLNTEAFF. As DNA, the CDR3 is TGTGCCAGCAGCTCCCCCGTGGGAGACCTGAACACTGAAGCTTTCTTT. The chain joins TRBV9 to TRBJ1-1, with D hard to call. V lost 4 bases and J lost 0, with 16 bases in between. CDR1 and CDR2 from the germline V gene are SGDLS and YYNGEE. The CDR3 runs 16 residues.

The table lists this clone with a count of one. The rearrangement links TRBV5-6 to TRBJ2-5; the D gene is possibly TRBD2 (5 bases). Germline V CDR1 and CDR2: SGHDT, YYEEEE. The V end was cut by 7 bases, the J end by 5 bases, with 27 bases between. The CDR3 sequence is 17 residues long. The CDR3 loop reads CASCKPDGKERGETQYF. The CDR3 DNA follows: TGTGCCAGCTGCAAACCGGACGGCAAGGAACGCGGGGAGACCCAGTACTTC. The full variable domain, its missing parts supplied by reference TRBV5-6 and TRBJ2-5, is DAGVTQSPTHLIKTRGQQVTLRCSPKSGHDTVSWYQQALGQGPQFIFQYYEEEERQRGNFPDRFSGHQFPNYSSELNVNALLLGDSALYLCASCKPDGKERGETQYFGPGTRLLVL.